This T cell receptor beta chain was found in a study of blood T cell repertoires in COVID-19. Study as a whole: From the United States, Italy and Spain came samples of acute and convalescent COVID-19. From T cells, B-cell-depleted T cells, or PBMCs came the material, which was cDNA or gDNA.

Measured with immunoSEQ multiplex PCR; TCRdb has only the in-frame clones, and not every one. The sample has roughly 300,000 clones; approximately 90% are singletons. Individuals drawn from around 24 US areas were about 18 to 100 years old. Categorization into cohorts depended on clinical history that participants reported. This CDR3 region has 17 residues. Germline CDR1 SGDLS, CDR2 YYNGEE. Trimming left V 3 bases short and J 1 base short, with 17 bases between. The chain couples TRBV9 to TRBJ1-3; no firm D call. The specimen sequenced was PBMCs or T cells enriched from blood (not recorded which). The TCR was taken from a woman between 40 and 50 years old with acute COVID-19. CDR3 nucleotides: TGTGCCAGCAGCGCTACTGAAGGCCCTAGGTCTGGAAACACCATATATTTT. Its translation is CASSATEGPRSGNTIYF.